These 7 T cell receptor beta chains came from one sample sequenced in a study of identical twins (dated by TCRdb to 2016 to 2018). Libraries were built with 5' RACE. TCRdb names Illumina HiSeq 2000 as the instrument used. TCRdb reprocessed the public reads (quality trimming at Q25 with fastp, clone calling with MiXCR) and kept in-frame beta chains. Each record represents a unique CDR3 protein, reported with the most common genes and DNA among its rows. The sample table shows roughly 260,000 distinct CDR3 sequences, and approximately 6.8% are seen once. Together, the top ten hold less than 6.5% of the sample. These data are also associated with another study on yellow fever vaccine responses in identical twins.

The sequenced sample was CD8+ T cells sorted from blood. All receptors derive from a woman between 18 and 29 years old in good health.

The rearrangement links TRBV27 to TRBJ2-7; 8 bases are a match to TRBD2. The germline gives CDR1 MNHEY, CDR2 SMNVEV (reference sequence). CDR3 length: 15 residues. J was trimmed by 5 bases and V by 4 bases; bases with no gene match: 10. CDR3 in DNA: TGTGCCAGCAGTTATTCTTACGGGGGGGCCCACGAGCAGTACGTC. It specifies CASSYSYGGAHEQYV.

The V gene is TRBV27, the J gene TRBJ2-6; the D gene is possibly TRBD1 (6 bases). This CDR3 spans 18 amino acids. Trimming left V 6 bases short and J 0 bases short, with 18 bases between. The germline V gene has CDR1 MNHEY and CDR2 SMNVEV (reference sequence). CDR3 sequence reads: CASSQSWGHLSGANVLTF. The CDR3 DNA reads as TGTGCCAGCAGCCAATCTTGGGGGCACCTCTCTGGGGCCAACGTCCTGACTTTC.

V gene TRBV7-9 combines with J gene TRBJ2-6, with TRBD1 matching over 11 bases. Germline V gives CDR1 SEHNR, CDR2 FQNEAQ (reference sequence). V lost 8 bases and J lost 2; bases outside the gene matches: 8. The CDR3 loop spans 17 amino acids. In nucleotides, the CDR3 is TGTGCCAGCGAGCTCGGACAGGGGGCAGCTGGGGCCAACGTCCTGACTTTC. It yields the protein CASELGQGAAGANVLTF.

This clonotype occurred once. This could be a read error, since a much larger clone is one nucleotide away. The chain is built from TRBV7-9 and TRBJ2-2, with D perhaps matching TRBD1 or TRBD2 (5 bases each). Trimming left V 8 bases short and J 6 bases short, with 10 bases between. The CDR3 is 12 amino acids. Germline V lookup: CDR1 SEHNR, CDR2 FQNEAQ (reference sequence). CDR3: CASLGDAGELFF. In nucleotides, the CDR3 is TGTGCCAGCCTAGGGGACGCCGGGGAGCTGTTTTTT.

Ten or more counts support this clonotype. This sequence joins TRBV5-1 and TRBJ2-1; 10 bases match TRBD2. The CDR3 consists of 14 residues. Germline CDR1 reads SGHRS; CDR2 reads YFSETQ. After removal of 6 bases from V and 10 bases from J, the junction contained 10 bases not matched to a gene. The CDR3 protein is CASKPSGSHEEQFF. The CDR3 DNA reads TGCGCCAGCAAGCCTAGCGGGAGCCACGAGGAGCAGTTCTTC. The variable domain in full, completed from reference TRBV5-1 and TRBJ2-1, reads KAGVTQTPRYLIKTRGQQVTLSCSPISGHRSVSWYQQTPGQGLQFLFEYFSETQRNKGNFPGRFSGRQFSNSRSEMNVSTLELGDSALYLCASKPSGSHEEQFFGPGTRLTVL.

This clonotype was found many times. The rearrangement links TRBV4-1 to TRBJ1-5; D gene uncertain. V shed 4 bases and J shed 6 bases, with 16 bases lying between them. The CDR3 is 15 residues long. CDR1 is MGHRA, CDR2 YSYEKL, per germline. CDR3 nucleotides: TGCGCCAGCAGCCTGACCTTCCCCCACCTTCAGCCCCAGCATTTT. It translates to CASSLTFPHLQPQHF.

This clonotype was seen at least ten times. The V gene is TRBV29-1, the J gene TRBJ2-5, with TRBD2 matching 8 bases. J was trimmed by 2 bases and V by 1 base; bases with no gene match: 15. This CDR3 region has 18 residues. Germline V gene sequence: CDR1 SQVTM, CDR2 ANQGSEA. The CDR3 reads CSVEGRVGAGAQQETQYF. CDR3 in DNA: TGCAGCGTTGAAGGCCGGGTGGGAGCGGGAGCCCAACAAGAGACCCAGTACTTC.